A selection of T cell receptor beta chains follows, all from one sample in a study of cytomegalovirus exposure and HLA in healthy donors. Some clones are missing from TCRdb's copy, which holds only in-frame ones; the method was immunoSEQ multiplex PCR. This sample yields under 150,000 clones, of which 78% are seen a single time; approximately 2.8% belongs to the top ten. The sample taken for sequencing was PBMCs. The origin of the receptors is a male donor in good health and CMV-seronegative. CDR3s include the opening cysteine and the closing phenylalanine or tryptophan. D genes are given only for firm matches. Clone sizes are given selectively: once, few, many, or a class where the clone is expanded.

cdr3_nt cdr3_aa clone_size v_call d_call j_call
TGCAGCGTTTTGGGAGAGGCAGATACGCAGTATTTT CSVLGEADTQYF once TRBV29-1 NA TRBJ2-3
TGCGCCAGCAGCTTAGGGACAGGGAGGTCAAACACCATATATTTT CASSLGTGRSNTIYF few TRBV5-1 TRBD1 TRBJ1-3
TGTGCCTGGAGTAGTAGCGGGGCTTACAATGAGCAGTTCTTC CAWSSSGAYNEQFF NA TRBV30 TRBD2 TRBJ2-1
TGTGCCAGCAGCAGCAGGGGAGACTATGGCTACACCTTC CASSSRGDYGYTF NA TRBV2 NA TRBJ1-2
TGTGCCAGCAGCCCAAGGGGCCCAGCGGGGCTTCAGTACGAGCAGTACTTC CASSPRGPAGLQYEQYF NA TRBV11-2 TRBD2 TRBJ2-7
TGTTCCAGCAGCTTGCGTGTAGATGAGCAGTTCTTC CSSSLRVDEQFF NA TRBV7-9 NA TRBJ2-1
TGTGCCAGCAGCCTAACCTTCGGGTCTCTCCGGGGCTACACCTTC CASSLTFGSLRGYTF NA TRBV7-3 NA TRBJ1-2
TGTGCCAGCAGCTTTGGACAGACCTACGAGCAGTACTTC CASSFGQTYEQYF NA TRBV5-4 NA TRBJ2-7
TGTGCCAGCAGGTCCGGGACAGAAAATTCACCCCTCCACTTT CASRSGTENSPLHF NA TRBV27 TRBD1 TRBJ1-6
TGTGCCAGCAGCCAGGGGACCGACCTCAATGAAAAACTGTTTTTT CASSQGTDLNEKLFF NA TRBV13 NA TRBJ1-4